Below, one T cell receptor (beta chain) is given with its context. The data were obtained in a study of blood T cell repertoires in COVID-19. Study details: Samples taken during acute and convalescent COVID-19 were collected in the United States, Italy and Spain.

Produced via immunoSEQ multiplex PCR; TCRdb's table is partial and in-frame only. The data hold around 100,000 clones, with approximately 87% observed a single time. What was sequenced was peripheral blood. This receptor was identified in a human donor in a cohort sampled during active COVID-19.

The CDR3 region is CASSFAGTGTYGYTF. The CDR3 DNA reads TGTGCCAGCAGTTTTGCGGGGACAGGGACCTATGGCTACACCTTC. V gene TRBV5-6 combines with J gene TRBJ1-2, with 9 bases fitting TRBD1. With 5 bases clipped from V and 4 bases from J, the junction kept 9 bases outside the gene matches. Per the germline V gene, CDR1 is SGHDT and CDR2 is YYEEEE. This CDR3 spans 15 amino acids.